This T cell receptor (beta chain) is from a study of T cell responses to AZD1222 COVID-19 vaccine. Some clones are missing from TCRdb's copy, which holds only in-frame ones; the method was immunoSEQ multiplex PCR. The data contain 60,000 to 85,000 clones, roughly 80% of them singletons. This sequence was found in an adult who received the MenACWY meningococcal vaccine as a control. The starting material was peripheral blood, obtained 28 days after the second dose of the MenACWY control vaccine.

CDR3 amino acids: CATSREQGINEKLFF. The CDR3 DNA reads TGTGCCACCAGCAGAGAACAGGGAATTAATGAAAAACTGTTTTTT. V is TRBV15 and J is TRBJ1-4; D is perhaps TRBD1 (6 bases). Germline loops: CDR1 LNHNV, CDR2 YYDKDF (reference sequence). V was pared by 0 bases and J by 4 bases, with 9 bases between. The CDR3 runs 15 residues.